This is a list of T cell receptor beta chains from one sample in a study of T cells in Graves' hyperthyroidism and ophthalmopathy. TCRdb used MiXCR to reprocess the multiplex PCR reads, holding one entry per CDR3 protein. The table shows approximately 400,000 distinct CDR3 sequences, with approximately 14% occurring only once. Material for sequencing was blood. The receptors here all came from a woman aged 30 to 39 with Graves' ophthalmopathy. CDR3s include the opening cysteine and the closing phenylalanine or tryptophan. A D gene is named only where the DNA matches it firmly. The size of a clone is reported for some rows only, either as once, few or many, or as a class for expanded clones.

J: TRBJ2-3; size: many; D: TRBD1; V: TRBV24-1; DNA: TGTGCCACCAGTGATACCGGACAGGGGAGCACAGATACGCAGTATTTT; CDR3: CATSDTGQGSTDTQYF
J: TRBJ2-3; size: many; D: -; V: TRBV30; DNA: TGTGCCTCCACCAGTGAGGGGTCAGATACGCAGTATTTT; CDR3: CASTSEGSDTQYF
J: TRBJ2-2; size: -; D: TRBD2; V: TRBV13; DNA: TGTGCCAGCAGCCACATAATCGACCTCGGGGGGAAGGGCACCGGGGAGCTGTTTTTT; CDR3: CASSHIIDLGGKGTGELFF
J: TRBJ1-2; size: -; D: -; V: TRBV3-1; DNA: TGTGCCAGCAGCCAAGAGGGGTCACCGTCCTATGGCTACACCTTC; CDR3: CASSQEGSPSYGYTF
J: TRBJ2-5; size: many; D: TRBD2; V: TRBV7-8; DNA: TGTGCCAGCAGCTGGACTAGCGGGGGGGAGACCCAGTACTTC; CDR3: CASSWTSGGETQYF
J: TRBJ1-2; size: many; D: TRBD1; V: TRBV28; DNA: TGTGCCAGCAGTTTGACAGGGGGCGGCTACACCTTC; CDR3: CASSLTGGGYTF
J: TRBJ1-5; size: many; D: -; V: TRBV7-2; DNA: TGTGCCAGCAGCTTAGGGGGGGGGCGCAATCAGCCCCAGCATTTT; CDR3: CASSLGGGRNQPQHF
J: TRBJ1-2; size: many; D: TRBD1; V: TRBV9; DNA: TGTGCCAGCAGCGGACACACCGGGACAGGAAGACTTTATGGCTACACCTTC; CDR3: CASSGHTGTGRLYGYTF
J: TRBJ2-5; size: many; D: TRBD1; V: TRBV3-1; DNA: TGTGCCAGCAGTCCCGGGACAGGGGCGGAGACCCAGTACTTC; CDR3: CASSPGTGAETQYF
J: TRBJ2-1; size: -; D: -; V: TRBV2; DNA: TGTGCTACCGGGCCGAAGTCCAATGGGCAGTTCTTC; CDR3: CATGPKSNGQFF
J: TRBJ1-1; size: many; D: -; V: TRBV5-5; DNA: TGTGCCAGCAGCTTGACCGTCGACACTGAAGCTTTCTTT; CDR3: CASSLTVDTEAFF
J: TRBJ2-2; size: many; D: -; V: TRBV3-1; DNA: TGTGCCAGCAGCCCCTTGGCAGGATTGAACACCGGGGAGCTGTTTTTT; CDR3: CASSPLAGLNTGELFF
J: TRBJ2-7; size: many; D: TRBD1; V: TRBV3-1; DNA: TGTGCCAGCAGCCGGGACAGTTTCTCCTACGAGCAGTACTTC; CDR3: CASSRDSFSYEQYF
J: TRBJ2-3; size: many; D: TRBD2; V: TRBV5-6; DNA: TGTGCCAGCAGCCGCGCGGGGGGAGATACGCAGTATTTT; CDR3: CASSRAGGDTQYF
J: TRBJ2-5; size: many; D: TRBD2; V: TRBV12-3/TRBV12-4; DNA: TGTGCCAGCAGCTCCACTAGCGGCCAAGAGACCCAGTACTTC; CDR3: CASSSTSGQETQYF
J: TRBJ1-1; size: many; D: TRBD1; V: TRBV3-1; DNA: TGTGCCAGCAGCCTAGACAGGGTAACTGAAGCTTTCTTT; CDR3: CASSLDRVTEAFF
J: TRBJ2-3; size: few; D: -; V: TRBV27; DNA: TGTGCCAGCAGTTTAAACGAGGTGTCAGTGGGTAGCACAGATACGCAGTATTTT; CDR3: CASSLNEVSVGSTDTQYF
J: TRBJ1-4; size: many; D: -; V: TRBV6-1; DNA: -; CDR3: CASSSSTRNEKLFF
J: TRBJ2-5; size: -; D: -; V: TRBV29-1; DNA: TGCAGCGTTGAAGAAACAGGGCCTCGGGAGACCCAGTACTTC; CDR3: CSVEETGPRETQYF
J: TRBJ2-5; size: many; D: -; V: TRBV3-1; DNA: TGTGCCAGCAGCCACTCATTAGCGGTGGTACCGCAAGAGACCCAGTACTTC; CDR3: CASSHSLAVVPQETQYF
J: TRBJ2-4; size: many; D: -; V: TRBV7-2; DNA: TGTGCCAGCAGCTTAAGTCTCTGGGATAAAAACATTCAGTACTTC; CDR3: CASSLSLWDKNIQYF
J: TRBJ1-5; size: many; D: -; V: TRBV7-3; DNA: TGTGCCAGCAGCTTAGGGCTCTGGGAACTGAGCAATCAGCCCCAGCATTTT; CDR3: CASSLGLWELSNQPQHF
J: TRBJ1-2; size: few; D: -; V: TRBV29-1; DNA: TGCAGCGTTTCCCCACGGATCGCGAATGGTGGCTACACCTTC; CDR3: CSVSPRIANGGYTF
J: TRBJ1-2; size: many; D: -; V: TRBV6-2/TRBV6-3; DNA: TGTGCCAGCAGATTCACAGGGAGATATGGCTACACCTTC; CDR3: CASRFTGRYGYTF
J: TRBJ1-2; size: many; D: TRBD1; V: TRBV3-1; DNA: TGTGCCAGCAGCCCTCCGCAGGGGGCGATCTATGGCTACACCTTC; CDR3: CASSPPQGAIYGYTF
J: TRBJ1-6; size: -; D: -; V: TRBV10-3; DNA: TGTGCCATCAGTGACCAGGGGAATTCACCCCTCCACTTT; CDR3: CAISDQGNSPLHF
J: TRBJ2-5; size: many; D: TRBD2; V: TRBV27; DNA: TGTGCCAGCAGTTTCCGGGGGGAGTGGGAGACCCAGTACTTC; CDR3: CASSFRGEWETQYF
J: TRBJ2-1; size: many; D: TRBD1; V: TRBV11-3; DNA: TGTGCCAGCAGCTCAAGACAGGGCCACAATGAGCAGTTCTTC; CDR3: CASSSRQGHNEQFF
J: TRBJ2-3; size: many; D: TRBD2; V: TRBV27; DNA: TGTGCCAGCAGTTTACTAGCGGGGGCGGATACGCAGTATTTT; CDR3: CASSLLAGADTQYF
J: TRBJ1-5; size: many; D: -; V: TRBV2; DNA: TGTGCCAGCAGTCCCTTCTATAATGAGCCCCAGCATTTT; CDR3: CASSPFYNEPQHF
J: TRBJ2-1; size: many; D: -; V: TRBV20-1; DNA: TGCAGTGCTAGAGTCCTTAAAGGGTCCTACAATGAGCAGTTCTTC; CDR3: CSARVLKGSYNEQFF
J: TRBJ2-7; size: -; D: TRBD2; V: TRBV6-5; DNA: TGTGCCAGCAGTTACGACCCGACTATAGACACGGGAGGCGAGCAGTACTTC; CDR3: CASSYDPTIDTGGEQYF
J: TRBJ1-3; size: few; D: TRBD1; V: TRBV12-3/TRBV12-4; DNA: TGTGCCAGCATGCTGACAGGGGCCTCTGGAAACACCATATATTTT; CDR3: CASMLTGASGNTIYF
J: TRBJ1-5; size: many; D: -; V: TRBV6-1; DNA: TGTGCCAGCAGTGAAGGAGACGCAGGCAATCAGCCCCAGCATTTT; CDR3: CASSEGDAGNQPQHF
J: TRBJ1-1; size: few; D: -; V: TRBV5-6; DNA: TGTGCCAGCAGCTTGAACAGACTTAGGTACACTGAAGCTTTCTTT; CDR3: CASSLNRLRYTEAFF
J: TRBJ1-4; size: few; D: -; V: TRBV27; DNA: TGTGCCAGCAGCCCAATCGACTCAACTAATGAAAAACTGTTTTTT; CDR3: CASSPIDSTNEKLFF
J: TRBJ2-5; size: few; D: -; V: TRBV29-1; DNA: TGCAGCGTTGAAGAACACCAAGAGACCCAGTACTTC; CDR3: CSVEEHQETQYF
J: TRBJ1-2; size: few; D: -; V: TRBV19; DNA: TGTGCCAGTAATCGCCCACAGAAAAAGAAGGGCTACACCTTC; CDR3: CASNRPQKKKGYTF
J: TRBJ2-2; size: few; D: -; V: TRBV7-3; DNA: TGTGCCAGCAGCACCCCTAACACCGGGGAGCTGTTTTTT; CDR3: CASSTPNTGELFF
J: TRBJ2-1; size: -; D: -; V: TRBV14; DNA: TGTGCCAGCAGCCCCCGGGGTCTAGCGTTCTACAATGAGCAGTTCTTC; CDR3: CASSPRGLAFYNEQFF
J: TRBJ2-1; size: many; D: -; V: TRBV3-1; DNA: TGTGCCAGCAGCCAAGGTAGAGGGAGCTACAATGAGCAGTTCTTC; CDR3: CASSQGRGSYNEQFF
J: TRBJ1-2; size: many; D: -; V: TRBV20-1; DNA: TGCAGTGCTAGGTCGGGGTCGGGTGGCTACACCTTC; CDR3: CSARSGSGGYTF
J: TRBJ1-1; size: once; D: TRBD1; V: TRBV7-9; DNA: TGTGCCAGCAGCCAGGGGGCCCTAGGCGCTTTCTTT; CDR3: CASSQGALGAFF
J: TRBJ2-1; size: -; D: TRBD2; V: TRBV9; DNA: TGTGCCAGCAGCGTAGAGATGGCGGGGGGGGACAATGAGCAGTTCTTC; CDR3: CASSVEMAGGDNEQFF
J: TRBJ2-3; size: many; D: -; V: TRBV2; DNA: TGTGCCAGCAAGAGTTCCCCAGGCACAGATACGCAGTATTTT; CDR3: CASKSSPGTDTQYF
J: TRBJ1-1; size: many; D: -; V: TRBV10-2; DNA: TGCGCCAGCAGGGGACGTACGGTAAGCGACACTGAAGCTTTCTTT; CDR3: CASRGRTVSDTEAFF
J: TRBJ1-5; size: few; D: -; V: TRBV6-1; DNA: TGTGCCAGCAGCTGGTACGGGACACCCAATCAGCCCCAGCATTTT; CDR3: CASSWYGTPNQPQHF
J: TRBJ1-2; size: few; D: -; V: TRBV29-1; DNA: TGCAGCGTTGGGACAGTACATGGCTACACCTTC; CDR3: CSVGTVHGYTF